This T cell receptor (beta chain) was identified in a study of vaccination and CD4 T cells after COVID-19. Across the study: At a median roughly 100 days (range 35 to 161) after diagnosis, post-COVID samples were drawn.

Germline V gives CDR1 MRHNA, CDR2 SNTAGT. This CDR3 is built from 15 residues. The V and J ends lost 2 bases and 6 bases, in that order; junction bases with no gene match: 5. Once obtained from cultured CD4+ T cells, the DNA was sequenced using the Oncomine TCR Beta short-read assay. One entry per CDR3 protein results from TCRdb running MiXCR on the PCR reads. The sample shows 4,000 or so distinct CDR3 sequences, roughly 34% of them seen only once. In regard to this clonotype: Its antigen is still unknown.

Treatment specified: approximately 9-day PBMC culture with coronavirus spike peptide pools or control peptides (ViraFEST assay). Prior to the COVID-19 pandemic (2011-2018), the unexposed donor's CD4+ T cells were collected. Sequencing input: CD4+ T cells from blood, cultured in vitro. The origin of this receptor is a human donor in good health. The J gene is TRBJ2-1, the V gene TRBV6-4, with 9 bases that match TRBD2. As DNA, the CDR3 is TGTGCCAGCAGTGACCGCGGGGGGGATACCAATGAGCAGTTCTTC. Translated, it gives CASSDRGGDTNEQFF.